The rows below give T cell receptor beta chains drawn from one sample of a study of OX40 agonist ivuxolimab in advanced cancers. The data were produced by immunoSEQ multiplex PCR, yet TCRdb's version contains in-frame clones alone and is incomplete. The top ten clones hold just under 25% of a sample with roughly 76,000 clones, approximately 85% of them seen once. Sequences were derived from CD4+ or CD8+ T cells sorted from blood, sampled in a trial of the OX40 agonist ivuxolimab. All receptors derive from an adult with an advanced solid tumor such as melanoma, head and neck, liver or kidney cancer. Both conserved end residues are part of each CDR3. Fields, in order: V gene, clone size, D gene, J gene, CDR3 DNA, CDR3 protein. A D gene is named only where the DNA matches it firmly. A row's size may be missing; if present it is once, few, many or a size class.

>TRBV10-2|NA|NA|TRBJ1-2
TGCGCCAGCAGTGAAGGGGCGGAGTATGGCTACACCTTC
CASSEGAEYGYTF
>TRBV7-8|NA|NA|TRBJ2-3
TGTGCCAGCAGCTTAGCCCTTACTAGCACAGATACGCAGTATTTT
CASSLALTSTDTQYF
>TRBV6-5|NA|TRBD1|TRBJ1-2
TGTGCCAGCAGTTACGGACAGGGTAGTTATGGCTACACCTTC
CASSYGQGSYGYTF
>TRBV6-5|NA|NA|TRBJ2-7
TGTGCCAGCAGCCTAAATTTCCGAAGTGGCGAGCAGTACTTC
CASSLNFRSGEQYF
>TRBV6-5|NA|TRBD1|TRBJ2-1
TGTGCCAGCAGTATCGGGACAGTTCCACATGAGCAGTTCTTC
CASSIGTVPHEQFF
>TRBV4-1|few|NA|TRBJ1-3
TGCGCCAGCAGCCAATACGGGGAAGTCACTGGAAACACCATATATTTT
CASSQYGEVTGNTIYF
>TRBV5-6|NA|NA|TRBJ1-2
TGTGCCAGCAGCTTGTGGCCTCCACCGGGCTATGGCTACACCTTC
CASSLWPPPGYGYTF
>TRBV2|NA|TRBD2|TRBJ2-1
TGTGCCAGCACCGGGACTAGCGGGGCTCACAATGAGCAGTTCTTC
CASTGTSGAHNEQFF
>TRBV19|once|NA|TRBJ2-7
TGTGCCAGTAGTCTTCAGGGAACCTACGAGCAGTACTTC
CASSLQGTYEQYF
>TRBV6-1|NA|TRBD2|TRBJ2-1
TGTGCCAGCAGTGAGTCGACGGGGAGCGGGGTTAGGCGGTATGAGCAGTTCTTC
CASSESTGSGVRRYEQFF
>TRBV6-5|NA|NA|TRBJ2-2
TGTGCCAGCAGTTACGAGTTGCGGGCGAACACCGGGGAGCTGTTTTTT
CASSYELRANTGELFF
>TRBV11-3|NA|NA|TRBJ2-1
TGTGCCAGCAGCTCGGGACAAATAAGCTCCTACAATGAGCAGTTCTTC
CASSSGQISSYNEQFF
>TRBV7-2|NA|NA|TRBJ1-4
TGTGCCAGCAGCCACGGACAGAAAACTAATGAAAAACTGTTTTTT
CASSHGQKTNEKLFF
>TRBV14|NA|NA|TRBJ2-7
TGTGCCAGCAGCCAACTGGTAAAGGGTAGGAACGAGCAGTACTTC
CASSQLVKGRNEQYF
>TRBV10-1|NA|NA|TRBJ1-5
TGCGCCAGCAAAAAGGGGTTCTATAGCAATCAGCCCCAGCATTTT
CASKKGFYSNQPQHF
>TRBV5-1|NA|NA|TRBJ2-1
TGCGCCAGCAACATTGGACAGAGCTCCTACAATGAGCAGTTCTTC
CASNIGQSSYNEQFF
>TRBV30|few|NA|TRBJ1-4
TGTGCCTGGAGCAAGCGATCGACCGAAAAACTGTTTTTT
CAWSKRSTEKLFF
>TRBV7-2|NA|TRBD2|TRBJ2-4
TGTGCCAGCAGTTCTGGGGCTAGCGGGAGTCGGGACATTCAGTACTTC
CASSSGASGSRDIQYF
>TRBV19|NA|NA|TRBJ2-1
TGTGCCAGTAGTACCCGCCGAGGAGAGGGAAAATTTGGGTACAATGAGCAGTTCTTC
CASSTRRGEGKFGYNEQFF
>TRBV30|NA|NA|TRBJ1-5
TGTGCCTGGAGTGTATACCCCCGGGGCCCCCAGCATTTT
CAWSVYPRGPQHF
>TRBV19|NA|TRBD1|TRBJ1-5
TGTGCCAGTAGTCCTGGGACAGGGATTTCGTATAGCAATCAGCCCCAGCATTTT
CASSPGTGISYSNQPQHF
>TRBV9|NA|NA|TRBJ2-3
TGTGCCAGCAGCGTAGGCCCGTCAGCAGATACGCAGTATTTT
CASSVGPSADTQYF
>TRBV11-3|NA|TRBD2|TRBJ2-2
TGTGCCAGCAGCTTGACTAGCGGACACACCGGGGAGCTGTTTTTT
CASSLTSGHTGELFF
>TRBV5-4|NA|NA|TRBJ2-3
TGTGCCAGCAGCGGGGGGGGCTCGCGCCTGCTAAGCACAGATACGCAGTATTTT
CASSGGGSRLLSTDTQYF
>TRBV7-8|few|NA|TRBJ2-1
TGTGCCAGCAGCTTAGTCCCACATGGGGTCAGCTCCTACAATGAGCAGTTCTTC
CASSLVPHGVSSYNEQFF
>TRBV5-1|once|NA|TRBJ2-2
TGCGCCAGCAGGGTACTGAACACCGGGGAGCTGTTTTTT
CASRVLNTGELFF
>TRBV18|NA|NA|TRBJ2-5
TGTGCCAGCTCACCACAGGGGTCACGGGAGACCCAGTACTTC
CASSPQGSRETQYF
>TRBV6-5|NA|NA|TRBJ2-5
TGTGCCAGCAGCCAAGAGACCCAGTACTTC
CASSQETQYF
>TRBV7-2|NA|TRBD1|TRBJ2-7
TGTGCCAGCAGCCGAGGGGGACAGGAGTCCTACGAGCAGTACTTC
CASSRGGQESYEQYF
>TRBV9|NA|NA|TRBJ2-2
TGTGCCAGCAGCGTAGCGGCAGGGACCCACACCGGGGAGCTGTTTTTT
CASSVAAGTHTGELFF
>TRBV2|few|NA|TRBJ1-2
TGTGCCAGCAGTGGTATAGCGAACTATGGCTACACCTTC
CASSGIANYGYTF
>TRBV27|NA|NA|TRBJ1-4
TGTGCCAGCACAATAGGTCGCGGGGCTAATGAAAAACTGTTTTTT
CASTIGRGANEKLFF
>TRBV7-2|NA|TRBD1|TRBJ1-2
TGTGCCAGCAGCTTAGACAGGGGAGCTGGCTACACCTTC
CASSLDRGAGYTF
>TRBV10-3|NA|NA|TRBJ1-1
TGTGCCATCAGTACAGGGTGGGACACTGAAGCTTTCTTT
CAISTGWDTEAFF
>TRBV5-6|NA|TRBD2|TRBJ2-7
TGTGCCAGCAGCTTGGGACTAGCGGGGGTACACTACGAGCAGTACTTC
CASSLGLAGVHYEQYF
>TRBV5-1|NA|NA|TRBJ2-7
TGCGCCAGCAGCTTGACTGGGCCTTCCTACGAGCAGTACTTC
CASSLTGPSYEQYF
>TRBV19|NA|NA|TRBJ2-1
TGTGCCAGTAGTTACAGGGTTAATGAGCAGTTCTTC
CASSYRVNEQFF
>TRBV5-1|few|NA|TRBJ2-7
TGCGCCAGCAGCTTTCTGCGGCTAGGCCGGTACTTC
CASSFLRLGRYF
>TRBV7-9|NA|NA|TRBJ1-2
TGTGCCAGCAGCTACGGGCAGCTCTATGGCTACACCTTC
CASSYGQLYGYTF
>TRBV30|few|NA|TRBJ1-2
TGTGCCTGGAGTCACATCCAGGGGAATAGGGGCTACACCTTC
CAWSHIQGNRGYTF